This TCR beta chain was documented in a study of cytomegalovirus exposure and HLA in healthy donors. Unmatched junction bases numbered 2, after V lost 2 bases and J lost 6 bases. This CDR3 spans 14 amino acids. Germline lookup yields CDR1 MRHNA and CDR2 SNTAGT. This clone occurred once. Antigen: not known. Points from the study as a whole: When analyzed later, a missense DCLRE1C variant was found to be linked to TCR beta V- and J-gene trimming. The study put roughly 160 TCR beta chains on its list as cytomegalovirus-associated.

Researchers ran the PCR with 60 Vbeta and 13 Jbeta primers. The data were produced by immunoSEQ multiplex PCR, yet TCRdb's version contains in-frame clones alone and is incomplete. The sample contains 100,000 to 150,000 clones, approximately 81% of which appear only once. V is TRBV6-4 and J is TRBJ1-5, with 9 bases fitting TRBD1. The source material was PBMCs. The source is a man between 18 and 35 years old in good health and CMV-seronegative. The CDR3 DNA reads TGTGCCAGCAGTGACACAGGGGGCGGTCAGCCCCAGCATTTT. It specifies CASSDTGGGQPQHF.